This T cell receptor beta chain was recovered during a study of shared clonotypes between healthy human individuals (dated by TCRdb to 2019 to 2021). About the investigation overall: The cohort comprised two women and three men aged 18 to 49 years. For each donor, three plates each were used for CD4 naive and CD4 memory, two plates were used for CD8 naive, and one plate was used for CD8 memory. The study deeply sequenced blood TCR repertoires of several healthy adults to estimate repertoire size and the extent of clonotype sharing between individuals. Libraries were prepared and TCR repertoires were sequenced by different laboratories using diverse techniques, in order to increase sequencing depth and limit assay-specific biases. Between about 0.85 and 8.9 billion PBMCs per donor were obtained by leukapheresis.

Using the deep immunoSEQ assay, multiplex PCR amplified TCR CDR3 regions from genomic DNA. Extracted genomic DNA from each cell subset was distributed evenly across all wells of several immunoSEQ 96-well plates, and each plate was treated as a replicate. Each replicate PCR for sorted subsets received around 0.2 ug genomic DNA, equal to roughly 30,000 T cell genomes. Purified libraries were measured with a Qubit 3.0 fluorometer, size-checked on a Bioanalyzer 2100, and measured again with the KAPA Library Quantification kit. A separate single-read 150-cycle Illumina NextSeq 550 flow cell was used to sequence each immunoSEQ 96-well plate. Concerning the study's data processing: Because the immunoSEQ output included only junctional sequences and no quality scores, the filtering could not be the same as the filtering used for full-length reads. To assign V/J genes and CDR3, sequences were annotated against IMGT germline references using PyIR, a Python wrapper for IgBLAST v1.9. Any read was removed if the V/J assignment was weak (E-value above 1e-6), the CDR3 was missing, or the read contained stop codons, out-of-frame junctions, or ambiguous translated residues. V3J clonotypes were defined as sequences sharing an identical inferred V gene, J gene, and CDR3 amino acid sequence. Percentage overlap between repertoires was computed as shared unique clonotypes divided by the size of the smaller repertoire. Three approaches were used to assess repertoire richness: RTK rarefaction, the Chao1 estimator, and Recon v2.1 estimates of unobserved clonotypes. For all TCRbeta clonotypes obtained by the gDNA method from a few donors, generation probabilities were computed with OLGA. The table was pulled from immuneACCESS by TCRdb, which kept in-frame rearrangements only. Such tables lose some clones; where checked, under half of the loss comes from unresolved V genes, and the rest has no known cause. D and trimming come from the DNA, and the V and J calls and clone size come from that table. The sample contains a few million clones, just over 90% of them found a single time. The ten largest clonotypes hold about 1.7% of the sample.

The paper as a whole reports these results and caveats: Higher generation probabilities were observed for clonotypes shared by all four sorted-subset donors than for non-shared clonotypes. Larger estimated clonotype richness was generally found for naive subsets than for memory subsets. Even with the large sequencing depth, rarefaction of the sorted-subset datasets indicated that sequencing was incomplete. Sharing across several donors was observed for roughly 5.4% of naive CD4, about 4% of naive CD8, over 2% of memory CD4, and 0.4% of memory CD8 clonotypes. Sampling was restricted to blood, and TCR repertoires in tissue are likely to differ from TCR repertoires in blood. Because the study included only a small number of donors, the genetic and exposure-history diversity represented was limited. Based on pairwise subsampling, the degree of clonotype sharing among donors was expected to be affected by sequencing depth.

Of note for this clone: Its target antigen remains unknown. The record has no base qualities; no much larger clone is one base away.

CD8 naive samples consisted of CD45RO-negative cells that were positively selected for CCR7, yielding a CD45RA+CCR7+ population without TemRA cells. The donors were healthy, HIV-negative adults who had no recently reported acute infections or vaccinations. Every donor was a Caucasian adult living in Nashville, Tennessee, USA. After blood collection by leukapheresis, PBMCs were isolated using Ficoll-Histopaque density gradient centrifugation and then cryopreserved in the vapor phase of liquid nitrogen. Analytical flow cytometry was used to check the purity and quantity of each magnetically sorted T cell population. Genomic DNA was isolated from each sorted fraction and quantified by UV absorbance on a Nanodrop 2000c. This receptor was taken from a man aged 18 to 30 in good health. Some clones in this sample may be carry-over from other donors' samples. The material sequenced was naive CD8+ T cells from PBMCs. The sample's cell subset or site, from its label and the paper: CD45RA+CCR7+.

The CDR3 has the sequence CASSIKGDNYEQYF. The DNA sequence is given as TGTGCCAGTAGTATCAAAGGGGACAACTACGAGCAGTACTTC. The rearranged chain carries TRBV19 and TRBJ2-7; 6 matching bases give a weak D call of TRBD1. From the cysteine through the phenylalanine, the CDR3 covers 14 amino acids. The DNA shown is the 42-base CDR3, in frame from base 1. The germline V gene encodes CDR1 LNHDA and CDR2 SQIVND (reference sequence). V drops 3 bases and J drops 3 bases, leaving 12 bases in between.